This is a list of T cell receptor beta chains from one sample in a study of radiotherapy plus CTLA-4 blockade in lung cancer. The protocol was immunoSEQ multiplex PCR, while the TCRdb copy is restricted to in-frame clones and leaves out a portion. Of under 65,000 clones listed, roughly three quarters are singletons. The source was peripheral blood, collected from a patient treated with radiotherapy plus ipilimumab. The receptors here all came from a human donor with non-small cell lung cancer who had a complete response to radiotherapy plus ipilimumab. CDR3s include the opening cysteine and the closing phenylalanine or tryptophan. A D gene is named only where the DNA matches it firmly. Size tells how often a clone was seen (once, few, many) or the class of an expanded clone, and some rows leave it out.

TRBV5-1	TRBJ2-5	once	.	CASSLADRPVQETQYF	TGCGCCAGCAGCTTGGCCGACAGGCCCGTACAAGAGACCCAGTACTTC
TRBV30	TRBJ1-1	.	.	CAWNLRGGLNTEAFF	TGTGCCTGGAATCTCCGTGGAGGGCTGAACACTGAAGCTTTCTTT
TRBV20-1	TRBJ1-1	.	.	CRAGNTEAFF	TGCAGGGCGGGTAACACTGAAGCTTTCTTT
TRBV7-9	TRBJ1-1	.	.	CASSLGQGSEAFF	TGTGCCAGCAGCTTAGGGCAGGGATCAGAAGCTTTCTTT
TRBV6-5	TRBJ2-3	.	TRBD1	CASSLDRETDTQYF	TGTGCCAGCAGCCTTGACAGGGAAACAGATACGCAGTATTTT
TRBV9	TRBJ2-4	.	TRBD2	CASSAGVGTSQDIQYF	TGTGCCAGCAGCGCGGGCGTCGGGACTAGCCAGGACATTCAGTACTTC
TRBV12-5	TRBJ2-2	.	.	CASGLGQSNTGELFF	TGTGCTAGTGGTTTGGGACAGTCGAACACCGGGGAGCTGTTTTTT
TRBV18	TRBJ1-1	.	TRBD1	CASSLQGDTEAFF	TGTGCCAGCTCGTTACAGGGGGACACTGAAGCTTTCTTT
TRBV7-9	TRBJ2-7	.	.	CASSPPLGGQYEQYF	TGTGCCAGCAGCCCGCCCCTGGGGGGGCAATACGAGCAGTACTTC
TRBV2	TRBJ2-5	.	TRBD2	CASKPYSGGYQETQYF	TGTGCCAGCAAACCCTATAGCGGGGGGTACCAAGAGACCCAGTACTTC
TRBV28	TRBJ1-2	.	.	CASSLGLDYGYTF	TGTGCCAGCAGTTTAGGCCTGGACTATGGCTACACCTTC
TRBV7-2	TRBJ1-4	.	.	CASSLGSGNYNEKLFF	TGTGCCAGCAGCTTAGGGAGCGGGAACTACAATGAAAAACTGTTTTTT
TRBV4-3	TRBJ2-3	.	TRBD2	CASSQGGAGLRGDTQYF	TGCGCCAGCAGCCAAGGCGGAGCGGGGCTAAGGGGAGATACGCAGTATTTT
TRBV19	TRBJ2-1	.	TRBD1	CASSVGTGTYNEQFF	TGTGCCAGTAGTGTTGGGACAGGCACCTACAATGAGCAGTTCTTC
TRBV6-5	TRBJ2-6	.	.	CASSLTGSGANVLTF	TGTGCCAGCAGTTTAACAGGGAGTGGGGCCAACGTCCTGACTTTC
TRBV12-5	TRBJ1-2	.	.	CASGSPPGENYGYTF	TGTGCTAGTGGTTCCCCCCCAGGGGAAAACTATGGCTACACCTTC
TRBV6-6	TRBJ1-1	few	.	CASSKDQGAFF	TGTGCCAGCAGTAAAGACCAGGGAGCTTTCTTT
TRBV30	TRBJ2-3	.	.	CAWVGNRGVGGTQYF	TGTGCCTGGGTTGGGAACAGGGGAGTGGGGGGTACGCAGTATTTT
TRBV9	TRBJ1-3	few	TRBD1	CASSVATGGQGNTIYF	TGTGCCAGCAGCGTAGCTACAGGGGGACAGGGAAACACCATATATTTT
TRBV27	TRBJ1-1	few	TRBD1	CASIKTGKRGTEAFF	TGTGCCAGCATAAAGACAGGGAAACGGGGTACTGAAGCTTTCTTT
TRBV4-3	TRBJ2-1	.	TRBD1	CASSQRGRNEQFF	TGCGCCAGCAGCCAAAGGGGGCGCAATGAGCAGTTCTTC
TRBV7-6	TRBJ1-6	.	.	CASSLGSGRYNSPLHF	TGTGCCAGCAGCTTAGGATCCGGGAGATATAATTCACCCCTCCACTTT
TRBV15	TRBJ2-5	.	TRBD2	CATSGEAGGPGETQYF	TGTGCCACCAGCGGGGAGGCGGGAGGGCCGGGGGAGACCCAGTACTTC